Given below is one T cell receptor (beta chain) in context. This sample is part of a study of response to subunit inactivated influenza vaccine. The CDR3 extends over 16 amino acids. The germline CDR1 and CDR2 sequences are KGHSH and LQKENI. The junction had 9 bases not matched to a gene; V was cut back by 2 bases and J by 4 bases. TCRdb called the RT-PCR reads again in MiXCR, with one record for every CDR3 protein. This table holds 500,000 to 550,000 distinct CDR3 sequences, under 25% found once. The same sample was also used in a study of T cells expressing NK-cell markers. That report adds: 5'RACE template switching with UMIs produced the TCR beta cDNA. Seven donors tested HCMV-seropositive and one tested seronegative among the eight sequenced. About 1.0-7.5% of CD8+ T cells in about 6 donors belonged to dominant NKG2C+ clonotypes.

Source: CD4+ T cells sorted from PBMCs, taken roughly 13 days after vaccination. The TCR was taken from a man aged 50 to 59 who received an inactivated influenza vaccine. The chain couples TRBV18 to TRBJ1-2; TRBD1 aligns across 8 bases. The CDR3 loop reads CASSPSRDRTIYGYTF. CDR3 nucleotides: TGTGCCAGCTCACCATCCCGGGACAGGACCATCTATGGCTACACCTTC.